The rows below give T cell receptor beta chains drawn from one sample of a study of blood T cell repertoires in COVID-19. Sequencing was performed with immunoSEQ multiplex PCR; in TCRdb, only in-frame clones are kept and a portion is missing. The sample has about 87,000 clones; about four fifths are singletons. The material sequenced was peripheral blood. The receptors stem from a woman in her seventies with acute or convalescent COVID-19. CDR3s include the opening cysteine and the closing phenylalanine or tryptophan. A D gene is named only where the DNA matches it firmly. The size entry is marked missing in some rows and otherwise reads once, few, many or a size class.

NA	TRBV3-1/TRBV3-2	14	NA	TRBJ1-5	TGTGCCAGCAGCCAAGATGCGGGGAATCAGCCCCAGCATTTT	CASSQDAGNQPQHF
NA	TRBV6-5	13	NA	TRBJ1-1	TGTGCCAGCAGGGGTGCGGGGGGCTCTGCGGCTTTCTTT	CASRGAGGSAAFF
NA	TRBV27	16	TRBD2	TRBJ2-5	TGTGCCAGCAGTAGCCCAAGACTAGCGGGTCGAGAGACCCAGTACTTC	CASSSPRLAGRETQYF
NA	TRBV11-2	18	TRBD2	TRBJ2-1	TGTGCCAGCAGCTCACACCCTCCTAAAGCGGGGGGGCCTAATGAGCAGTTCTTC	CASSSHPPKAGGPNEQFF
NA	TRBV7-6	15	NA	TRBJ1-2	TGTGCCAGCAGCGTACAGGGATTTCAACCTTATGGCTACACCTTC	CASSVQGFQPYGYTF
NA	TRBV25-1	15	NA	TRBJ1-3	TGTGCCAGCAGTGACGCGCAGGGATCCGGAAACACCATATATTTT	CASSDAQGSGNTIYF
NA	TRBV19	15	NA	TRBJ1-2	TGTGCCAGTAGTATTACCCATCGTACCGAGTATGGCTACACCTTC	CASSITHRTEYGYTF
NA	TRBV9	19	TRBD1	TRBJ1-2	TGTGCCAGCAGCGCTCGGGACAGGAACCTTCCTCCAGCTAACTATGGCTACACCTTC	CASSARDRNLPPANYGYTF
NA	TRBV21-1	14	NA	TRBJ2-7	TGTGCCAGCAGCCCCCCAGGGGGCCAGGGGGAGCAGTACTTC	CASSPPGGQGEQYF
few	TRBV2	14	TRBD1	TRBJ2-5	TGTGCCAGCACCTGGGACAGGTCCGGTGGGACCCAGTACTTC	CASTWDRSGGTQYF
NA	TRBV21-1	16	NA	TRBJ1-6	TGTGCCAGCCCCACCCGCAGGGGACAGGGGGCTTCACCCCTCCACTTT	CASPTRRGQGASPLHF
few	TRBV24-1	18	TRBD1	TRBJ2-5	TGTGCCACCAGTGATTTGAGGGACAGGGATAGGGGCGAAGAGACCCAGTACTTC	CATSDLRDRDRGEETQYF
NA	TRBV18	13	NA	TRBJ2-5	TGTGCCAGCTCACCACCATCCCTGGAGACCCAGTACTTC	CASSPPSLETQYF
NA	TRBV29-1	13	NA	TRBJ1-2	TGCAGCGTTGGTGAGGGAACTAACTATGGCTACACCTTC	CSVGEGTNYGYTF
NA	TRBV11-2	14	NA	TRBJ1-1	TGTGCCAGCAGCTCAGGGTGGAGGAACACTGAAGCTTTCTTT	CASSSGWRNTEAFF
NA	TRBV11-3	16	TRBD2	TRBJ2-3	TGTGCCAGCAGCTTAGTTTCTAGCGGGGGCACAGATACGCAGTATTTT	CASSLVSSGGTDTQYF
NA	TRBV7-9	14	TRBD1	TRBJ1-2	TGTGCCAGCAGCCCTCGGACAGGGGCAGAGGGCTACACCTTC	CASSPRTGAEGYTF
NA	TRBV30	16	TRBD1	TRBJ1-6	TGTGCCTGGAGTGTTGGGACAGGCGCAGCAAATTCACCCCTCCACTTT	CAWSVGTGAANSPLHF
NA	TRBV2	14	NA	TRBJ1-2	TGTGCCAGCAGTGGAGCTTCCAGGGTCATTGGCTACACCTTC	CASSGASRVIGYTF
NA	TRBV10-3	15	TRBD1	TRBJ2-1	TGTGCCATCAGTGCCCGGGACAGGGGGCTGAATGAGCAGTTCTTC	CAISARDRGLNEQFF
NA	TRBV5-5	14	NA	TRBJ1-2	TGTGCCAGCAGCTTGTCAGGGGCAGACTATGGCTACACCTTC	CASSLSGADYGYTF
NA	TRBV2	14	NA	TRBJ2-1	TGTGCCAGCAGTTTCTCCACCGGTCGTGTTATTCCGTTCTTC	CASSFSTGRVIPFF
NA	TRBV11-2	15	NA	TRBJ2-7	TGTGCCAGCAGCCCACGAGGAGGGACGATCTACGAGCAGTACTTC	CASSPRGGTIYEQYF
few	TRBV19	14	TRBD1	TRBJ1-5	TGTGCCAGTAAAGGGGGACAGGTCAATCAGCCCCAGCATTTT	CASKGGQVNQPQHF
NA	TRBV2	15	NA	TRBJ1-5	TGTGCCAGCAATAACGGCCCAGAAGCGTATCAGCCCCAGCATTTT	CASNNGPEAYQPQHF
NA	TRBV2	15	TRBD2	TRBJ2-1	TGTGCCAGCAGGAGACTAGCGTCCATAGGGAATGAGCAGTTCTTC	CASRRLASIGNEQFF
few	TRBV19	15	NA	TRBJ1-5	TGTGCCACTAACTGGGGAGGGGCGGGCAATCAGCCCCAGCATTTT	CATNWGGAGNQPQHF
NA	TRBV11-2	15	NA	TRBJ1-6	TGTGCCAGCAGCTTAGATGCCCGGGAAAATTCACCCCTCCACTTT	CASSLDARENSPLHF
NA	TRBV3-1/TRBV3-2	14	NA	TRBJ1-2	TGTGCCAGCAGCCATTCTACAGCTAACTATGGCTACACCTTC	CASSHSTANYGYTF
NA	TRBV7-9	12	NA	TRBJ1-6	TGTGCCAGCAGCTCCGGACTCTCACCCCTCCACTTT	CASSSGLSPLHF
once	TRBV7-9	12	NA	TRBJ1-2	TGTGCCAGCAGCTTAGCGAGTCTACTTTACACCTTC	CASSLASLLYTF
NA	TRBV28	15	NA	TRBJ2-4	TGTGCCAGCAGGCCGACGGGAAGGGCCAAAAACATTCAGTACTTC	CASRPTGRAKNIQYF
NA	TRBV7-8	18	NA	TRBJ1-2	TGTGCCAGCAGCTTAGTTCGGCCAGGATTAAATCCTAACTATGGCTACACCTTC	CASSLVRPGLNPNYGYTF
NA	TRBV7-3	13	NA	TRBJ2-6	TGTGCCAGCAACCTCGGGGGGGCCAACGTCCTGACTTTC	CASNLGGANVLTF
NA	TRBV10-3	14	NA	TRBJ1-3	TGTGCCATCAGTGTAACCGGAGCTGGAAACACCATATATTTT	CAISVTGAGNTIYF
once	TRBV2	13	NA	TRBJ2-1	TGTGCCACCTCCGAGGCCTCCTACAATGAGCAGTTCTTC	CATSEASYNEQFF
NA	TRBV25-1	12	TRBD2	TRBJ2-1	TGTGCCAGCGCAGGACTAGTCGATGAGCAGTTCTTC	CASAGLVDEQFF
NA	TRBV30	16	NA	TRBJ1-4	TGTGCCTGGAGTGCCAGGGGCGACCGGGGCGCTGAAAAACTGTTTTTT	CAWSARGDRGAEKLFF
NA	TRBV2	13	TRBD1	TRBJ1-1	TGTGCCAGCAGTTTCACAGGGGAAACTGAAGCTTTCTTT	CASSFTGETEAFF
once	TRBV10-1	14	TRBD1	TRBJ2-5	TGCGCCAGCAGCAGGGACAGGGAAAGCAAGACCCAGTACTTC	CASSRDRESKTQYF
once	TRBV6-5	14	TRBD1	TRBJ1-1	TGTGCCAGCACCTCGACAGGGGAGAACACTGAAGCTTTCTTT	CASTSTGENTEAFF
NA	TRBV19	15	NA	TRBJ1-3	TGTGCCAGTAGTATATCGGGGGACGGTGGAAACACCATATATTTT	CASSISGDGGNTIYF
once	TRBV7-2	14	NA	TRBJ2-5	TGTGCCAGCAGCTTAGGTCCCTTCCAAGAGACCCAGTACTTC	CASSLGPFQETQYF
NA	TRBV5-4	12	NA	TRBJ2-7	TGTGCCAGCAGCTTCTACCCAAGTGAGCAGTACTTC	CASSFYPSEQYF
NA	TRBV20-1	12	NA	TRBJ1-2	TGCAGTGCTAGTGGCAGTACCTATGGCTACACCTTC	CSASGSTYGYTF
NA	TRBV2	13	NA	TRBJ2-1	TGTGCCAGCGGGGGGACTCTCCCCCATGAGCAGTTCTTC	CASGGTLPHEQFF
NA	TRBV5-1	13	NA	TRBJ2-4	TGCGCCAGCAGCTTGGGGCAGGGAAACATTCAGTACTTC	CASSLGQGNIQYF
NA	TRBV7-8	14	NA	TRBJ1-1	TGTGCCAGCAGCATGGGACACATGAACACTGAAGCTTTCTTT	CASSMGHMNTEAFF
NA	TRBV7-9	15	TRBD1	TRBJ1-6	TGTGCCAGCAGCCCGGGACAGGGGGCTGGTTCACCCCTCCACTTT	CASSPGQGAGSPLHF
NA	TRBV16	13	NA	TRBJ1-2	TGTGCCAGCAGCCGCGACACGAACTATGGCTACACCTTC	CASSRDTNYGYTF
NA	TRBV28	18	TRBD1	TRBJ1-6	TGTGCCAGCAGTTCCCCAGGGGACAGGGGCTCCTATAATTCACCCCTCCACTTT	CASSSPGDRGSYNSPLHF
NA	TRBV2	11	NA	TRBJ2-7	TGTGCCAGCAAGACAGTCTACGAGCAGTACTTC	CASKTVYEQYF
NA	TRBV4-1	14	TRBD1	TRBJ2-5	TGCGCCAGCAGCCCGACAGGGAAGGCAGAGACCCAGTACTTC	CASSPTGKAETQYF